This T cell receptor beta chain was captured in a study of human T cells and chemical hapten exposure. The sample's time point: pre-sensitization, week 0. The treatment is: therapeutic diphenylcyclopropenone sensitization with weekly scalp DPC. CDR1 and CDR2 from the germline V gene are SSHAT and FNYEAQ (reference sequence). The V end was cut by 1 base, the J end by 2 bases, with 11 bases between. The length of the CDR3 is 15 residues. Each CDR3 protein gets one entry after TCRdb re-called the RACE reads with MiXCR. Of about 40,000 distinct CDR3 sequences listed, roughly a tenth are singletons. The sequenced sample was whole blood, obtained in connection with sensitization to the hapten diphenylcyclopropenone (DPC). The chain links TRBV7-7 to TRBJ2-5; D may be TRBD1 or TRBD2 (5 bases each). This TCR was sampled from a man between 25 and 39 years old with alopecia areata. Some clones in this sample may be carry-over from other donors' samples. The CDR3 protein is CASSLGRGPQETQYF. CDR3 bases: TGTGCCAGCAGCTTAGGAAGGGGACCACAAGAGACCCAGTACTTC.